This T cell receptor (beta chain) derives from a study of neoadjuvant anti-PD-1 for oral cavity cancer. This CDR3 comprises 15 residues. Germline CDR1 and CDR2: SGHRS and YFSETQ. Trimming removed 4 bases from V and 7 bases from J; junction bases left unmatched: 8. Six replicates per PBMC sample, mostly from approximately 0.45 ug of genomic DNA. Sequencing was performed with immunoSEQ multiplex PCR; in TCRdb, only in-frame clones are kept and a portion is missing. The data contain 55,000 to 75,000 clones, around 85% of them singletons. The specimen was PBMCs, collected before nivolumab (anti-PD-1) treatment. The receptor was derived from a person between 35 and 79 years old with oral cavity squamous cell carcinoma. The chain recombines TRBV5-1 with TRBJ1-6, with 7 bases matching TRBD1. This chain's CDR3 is CASSLTGAGNSPLHF. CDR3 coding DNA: TGCGCCAGCAGCCTTACAGGGGCAGGGAATTCACCCCTCCACTTT.